This T cell receptor (beta chain) was sequenced in a study of T cells in women clearing cervical HPV infection. Study-wide context: HLA type stays a possible confounder, typing being limited. Study conclusions and caveats: Cases carried less TRBV6-7 than controls: roughly 0.12% versus 0.17%.

This table comes from immunoSEQ multiplex PCR, and its TCRdb copy is limited to in-frame clones, with some not included. This listing includes fewer than 40,000 clones. Each participant carried one incident cervical HPV16 infection only. On this clone: Antigen: not known. The read falls 3 residues short of the CDR3 end, and the missing part is taken from the germline J gene.

This CDR3 is built from 14 residues. V was clipped by 5 bases and J by 5 bases; unmatched bases: 6. The receptor was isolated from a woman between 18 and 70 years old with a cervical HPV16 infection that either progressed to CIN3+ or cleared (not recorded which). The sequenced sample was blood buffy coat. V and J are TRBV12-3 or TRBV12-4 and TRBJ2-5, with 9 bases fitting TRBD2. The CDR3 region is CASSPSGMGETQYF. The sequenced part of the CDR3 DNA is TGTGCCAGCAGTCCTAGCGGGATGGGGGAGACC.